The 13 T cell receptor beta chains below come from one sample, sequenced in a study of patients and donors after allogeneic stem cell transplantation. TCRdb redid the calling of the RT-PCR reads with MiXCR, one entry per CDR3 protein. The sample has 100,000 to 130,000 distinct CDR3 sequences, about a third seen once. Sequencing was performed on blood, either unsorted or a sorted T cell fraction (not recorded which). The receptors shown here come from a human donor who was either an allogeneic HSCT recipient or a stem cell or donor lymphocyte infusion donor (not recorded which). It is not recorded whose cells these are; they may come from a transplant donor.

This sequence joins TRBV12-3 or TRBV12-4 and TRBJ2-5; 7 nucleotides agree with TRBD1. The CDR3 runs to 13 residues. V was clipped by 6 bases and J by 4 bases; unmatched bases: 5. The CDR3 reads CASRIQGRETQYF. DNA of the CDR3: TGTGCCAGCAGGATACAGGGGAGAGAGACCCAGTACTTC.

V gene TRBV4-2 combines with J gene TRBJ2-3, with D possibly being TRBD2 (5 bases). Germline CDR1 LGHNA, CDR2 YNFKEQ. The V end lost 7 bases, the J end lost 2 bases, and 10 bases lay between the germline ends. The CDR3 consists of 13 residues. The CDR3 loop reads CASTSGNTDTQYF. The CDR3 DNA reads TGTGCCAGCACGTCGGGGAACACAGATACGCAGTATTTT.

The chain employs TRBV12-3 or TRBV12-4 and TRBJ2-1, with 8 bases fitting TRBD1. This CDR3 region has 18 residues. The junction had 9 bases not matched to a gene; V was cut back by 1 base and J by 1 base. The CDR3 nucleotides are TGTGCCAGCAGTTTAGGTGTACAGGGGGTTGGTTCCTACAATGAGCAGTTCTTC. Amino acids: CASSLGVQGVGSYNEQFF.

In this sample, this clonotype turned up a few times. CDR3 DNA sequence: TGTGCCAGCAGCTCCCGGATGAACACTGAAGCTTTCTTT. Amino acid sequence: CASSSRMNTEAFF. The chain has TRBV7-2 and TRBJ1-1; D unclear. The CDR3 has 13 residues. Germline-derived CDR1 and CDR2 are SGHTA and FQGNSA. Trimming shortened V by 4 bases and J by 0 bases, and 6 bases separated the two germline ends.

The chain has TRBV27 and TRBJ2-3; 12 positions agree with TRBD2. J lost 0 bases, V lost 6 bases, and 10 bases had no gene match. In germline, CDR1 is MNHEY, CDR2 SMNVEV (reference sequence). The CDR3 runs 18 residues. This CDR3 is CASSPTSGRSFSTDTQYF. CDR3 coding DNA: TGTGCCAGCAGCCCTACTAGCGGGAGGTCCTTTAGCACAGATACGCAGTATTTT.

The CDR3 is CASSFVPSGISSYEQYF. The CDR3 DNA sequence: TGTGCCAGCAGCTTCGTCCCTAGCGGGATCTCATCCTACGAGCAGTACTTC. J is TRBJ2-7 and V is TRBV5-5, with TRBD2 matching 9 bases. The V and J ends lost 2 bases and 1 base, in that order; junction bases with no gene match: 10. Per the germline V gene, CDR1 is SGHKS and CDR2 is YYEKEE (reference sequence). The CDR3 length is 17 residues.

This clonotype was seen a handful of times. This chain uses TRBV7-9 with TRBJ1-5, with unresolved D. This CDR3 comprises 14 residues. Germline assignment: CDR1 SEHNR and CDR2 FQNEAQ (reference sequence). V lost 5 bases, J lost 6 bases, and 14 bases lay in between. The CDR3 sequence: CASSPPTMFQPQHF. For the CDR3, the DNA is TGTGCCAGCAGCCCCCCGACTATGTTTCAGCCCCAGCATTTT.

This clonotype was observed a few times. This chain joins TRBV7-6 and TRBJ2-1; D gene ambiguous. The CDR3 totals 17 residues. CDR1 is SGHVS and CDR2 is FNYEAQ in the germline V gene. V was pared by 1 base and J by 0 bases, with 13 bases between. This CDR3 reads CASSLGFGLSSYNEQFF. The CDR3 bases are TGTGCCAGCAGCTTAGGCTTTGGTCTCAGCTCCTACAATGAGCAGTTCTTC.

The gene calls are TRBV7-2 and TRBJ1-4; D is perhaps TRBD1 (6 bases). Germline V gene data show CDR1 as SGHTA and CDR2 as FQGNSA. This CDR3 spans 16 amino acids. Trimming stripped 3 bases from V and 3 bases from J, with 14 bases between. In nucleotides, the CDR3 is TGTGCCAGCAGCTTGAGAGGGGACATCCCTAATGAAAAACTGTTTTTT. Translation gives CASSLRGDIPNEKLFF.

This clonotype was seen a handful of times. V is TRBV27 and J is TRBJ1-6, with 8 bases lining up with TRBD1. Germline V gives CDR1 MNHEY, CDR2 SMNVEV (reference sequence). The J segment lost 7 bases and the V segment lost 5 bases, leaving 7 bases of the junction unmatched. CDR3 size: 15 residues. The CDR3 loop is CASSKWTGRNSPLHF. For the CDR3, the DNA is TGTGCCAGCAGTAAGTGGACAGGGAGGAATTCACCCCTCCACTTT.

This clonotype came up once. The rearrangement uses TRBV20-1 and TRBJ2-1; 11 positions match TRBD2. Germline V gene lookup returns CDR1 DFQATT and CDR2 SNEGSKA (reference sequence). After removal of 0 bases from V and 9 bases from J, the junction contained 10 bases not matched to a gene. This CDR3 region has 16 residues. The CDR3 sequence is CSARDPASGRSGEQFF. The CDR3 DNA reads as TGCAGTGCTAGAGATCCGGCTAGCGGGAGGAGTGGTGAGCAGTTCTTC.

The chain recombines TRBV27 with TRBJ1-2; D is unclear. Trimming stripped 5 bases from V and 5 bases from J, with 15 bases between. CDR1 and CDR2 from the germline V gene are MNHEY and SMNVEV (reference sequence). This CDR3 region has 14 residues. This chain's CDR3 is CASSPRKAPYGYTF. The CDR3 DNA reads TGTGCCAGCAGTCCCCGGAAGGCGCCATATGGCTACACCTTC.

This chain uses TRBV12-3 or TRBV12-4 with TRBJ2-6, with D possibly being TRBD1 (5 bases). This CDR3 comprises 16 residues. Trimming removed 4 bases at V and 0 bases at J, with 10 bases between. CDR3 in amino acids: CASSSTGTSGANVLTF. In DNA, the CDR3 is TGTGCCAGCAGTTCAACAGGAACCTCTGGGGCCAACGTCCTGACTTTC.